This T cell receptor (beta chain) was sequenced in a study of shared clonotypes between healthy human individuals. The ends lost 6 bases at V and 4 bases at J; junction bases unmatched: 6. This CDR3 has 13 residues. Germline V lookup: CDR1 SQVTM, CDR2 ANQGSEA. This clone has just a few counts. Its antigen is currently unknown. Clones were sequenced by immunoSEQ multiplex PCR, and TCRdb holds only the in-frame ones, with some missing. The table records more than 450,000 clones, roughly 78% of them present only once. Study-wide findings and caveats: A limitation of the genetic and exposure-history diversity represented arose from few donors.

The chain joins TRBV29-1 to TRBJ1-1; 9 nucleotides agree with TRBD1. The sample consisted of PBMCs. The sequence came from a middle-aged woman in good health. Some clones in this sample may be carry-over from other donors' samples. This CDR3 is CSVGTGTGTEAFF. The CDR3 DNA sequence: TGCAGCGTGGGGACAGGGACGGGCACTGAAGCTTTCTTT.